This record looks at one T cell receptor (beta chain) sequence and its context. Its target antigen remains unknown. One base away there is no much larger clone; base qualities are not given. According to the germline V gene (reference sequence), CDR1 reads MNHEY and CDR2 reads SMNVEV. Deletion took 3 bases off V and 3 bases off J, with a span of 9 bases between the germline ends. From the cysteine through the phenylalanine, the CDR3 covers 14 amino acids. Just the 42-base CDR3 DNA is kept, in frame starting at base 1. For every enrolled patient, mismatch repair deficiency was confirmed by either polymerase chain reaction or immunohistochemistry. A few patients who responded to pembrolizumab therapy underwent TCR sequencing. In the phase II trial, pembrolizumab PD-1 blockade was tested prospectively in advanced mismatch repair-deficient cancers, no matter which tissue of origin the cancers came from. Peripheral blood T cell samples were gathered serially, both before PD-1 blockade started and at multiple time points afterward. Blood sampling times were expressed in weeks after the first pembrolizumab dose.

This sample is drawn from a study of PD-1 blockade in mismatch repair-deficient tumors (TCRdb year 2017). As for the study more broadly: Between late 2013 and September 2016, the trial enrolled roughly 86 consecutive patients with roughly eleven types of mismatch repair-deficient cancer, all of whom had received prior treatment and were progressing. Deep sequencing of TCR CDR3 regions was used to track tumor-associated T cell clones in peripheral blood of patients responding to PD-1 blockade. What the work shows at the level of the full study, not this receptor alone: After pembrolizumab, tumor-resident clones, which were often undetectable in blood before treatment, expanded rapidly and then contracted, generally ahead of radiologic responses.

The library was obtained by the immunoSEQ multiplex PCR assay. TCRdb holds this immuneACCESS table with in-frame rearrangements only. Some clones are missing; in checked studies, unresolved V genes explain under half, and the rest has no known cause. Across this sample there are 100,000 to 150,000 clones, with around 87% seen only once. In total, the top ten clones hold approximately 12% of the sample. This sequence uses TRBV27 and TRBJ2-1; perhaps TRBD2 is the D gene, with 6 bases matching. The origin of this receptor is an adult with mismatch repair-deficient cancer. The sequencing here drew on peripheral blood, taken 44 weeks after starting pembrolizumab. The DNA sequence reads TGTGCCAGCAGTTTGGCGGGATTCTACAATGAGCAGTTCTTC. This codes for CASSLAGFYNEQFF.